The clone carrying this TCR beta chain was seen more than once but under ten times. The antigen remains undetermined. The sample is drawn from a study of cytomegalovirus exposure and HLA in healthy donors. Study background: Caucasian-associated ancestry cluster membership applied to just over 80% of around 400 genotyped donors. Study observations and caveats: Upon later analysis, HLA-associated TCR beta chains proved more clonally expanded than other, equally common chains. As was reported, the HLA-A and HLA-B alleles of most subjects were accurately predicted from TCR beta sequences.

Primers included in the PCR were 60 Vbeta and 13 Jbeta primers. The assay was immunoSEQ multiplex PCR, and TCRdb's table has in-frame clones only and misses some. The data show about 150,000 clones, roughly 64% seen once. Sequencing was carried out using PBMCs. The clonotype comes from a woman aged 25 to 45 in good health and CMV-seropositive.

DNA for the CDR3: TGTGCCAGTAGGAAGGGACCGGGACAGGGTAACACTGAAGCTTTCTTT. Its protein is CASRKGPGQGNTEAFF. The chain uses TRBV19 and TRBJ1-1, with 9 nucleotides matching TRBD1. Trimming removed 6 bases from V and 2 bases from J; junction bases left unmatched: 10. The CDR3 spans 16 residues. Germline CDR1 reads LNHDA; CDR2 reads SQIVND (reference sequence).